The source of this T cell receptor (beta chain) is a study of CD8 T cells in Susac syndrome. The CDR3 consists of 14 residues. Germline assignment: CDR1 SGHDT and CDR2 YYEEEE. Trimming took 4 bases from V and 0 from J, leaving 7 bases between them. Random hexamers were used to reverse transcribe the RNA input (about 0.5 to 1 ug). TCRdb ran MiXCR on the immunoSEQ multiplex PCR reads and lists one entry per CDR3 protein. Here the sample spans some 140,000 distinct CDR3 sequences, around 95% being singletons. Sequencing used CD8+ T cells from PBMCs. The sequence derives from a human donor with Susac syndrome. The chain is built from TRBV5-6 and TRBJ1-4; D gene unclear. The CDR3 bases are TGTGCCAGCAGCCGGGCCTCAACTAATGAAAAACTGTTTTTT. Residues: CASSRASTNEKLFF.